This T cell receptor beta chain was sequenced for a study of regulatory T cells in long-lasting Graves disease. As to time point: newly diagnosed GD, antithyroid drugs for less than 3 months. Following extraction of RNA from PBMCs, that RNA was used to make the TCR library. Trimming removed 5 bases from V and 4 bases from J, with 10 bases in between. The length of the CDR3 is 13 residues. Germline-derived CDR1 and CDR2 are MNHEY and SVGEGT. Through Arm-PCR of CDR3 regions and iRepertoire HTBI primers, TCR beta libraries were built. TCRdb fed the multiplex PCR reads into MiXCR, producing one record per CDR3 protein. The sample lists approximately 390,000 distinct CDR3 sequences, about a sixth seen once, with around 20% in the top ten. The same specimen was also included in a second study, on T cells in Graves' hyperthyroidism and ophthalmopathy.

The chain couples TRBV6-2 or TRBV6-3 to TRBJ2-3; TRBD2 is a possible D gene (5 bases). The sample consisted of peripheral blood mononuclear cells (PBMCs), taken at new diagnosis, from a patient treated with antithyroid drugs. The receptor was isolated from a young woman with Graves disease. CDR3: CASSENGADTQYF. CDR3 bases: TGTGCCAGCAGTGAAAACGGGGCAGATACGCAGTATTTT.